Each of the 18 T cell receptor beta chains below was sequenced from the same sample in a study of molecular identifiers for immune sequencing clone quantification. TCRdb re-analysed the PCR reads in MiXCR, keeping a single row per CDR3 protein. The data show 490,000 or so distinct CDR3 sequences, about 25% seen once. Sequencing was carried out using naive CD8+ T cells from blood, with Jurkat cell RNA spiked in. This sample's subset: FACS-sorted CD8+CD4-CCR7+CD45RA+ naive T cells. These receptors all stem from a human donor in good health. Some libraries in this study had Jurkat cell RNA spiked in.

V and J are TRBV20-1 and TRBJ2-3; unclear D gene. The V and J ends lost 1 base and 8 bases respectively, with 10 bases between them. This CDR3 is 12 amino acids long. From germline, CDR1 is DFQATT and CDR2 SNEGSKA (reference sequence). The DNA for the CDR3 is TGCAGTGCTAGAGTAGAGACTCCTACGCAGTATTTT. It translates to CSARVETPTQYF.

This clonotype was observed at least ten times. The chain recombines TRBV19 with TRBJ2-7; 7 bases map to TRBD2. CDR1 and CDR2 from the germline V gene are LNHDA and SQIVND (reference sequence). The junction had 8 bases not matched to a gene; V was cut back by 3 bases and J by 3 bases. The CDR3 runs to 15 residues. The CDR3, as DNA: TGTGCCAGTAGTATCACTGGCGGGAGTATCTACGAGCAGTACTTC. As protein: CASSITGGSIYEQYF.

The V gene is TRBV12-3 or TRBV12-4, the J gene TRBJ1-5; no definite D call. There are 16 residues in the CDR3. V lost 5 bases and J 9 bases, leaving 23 bases between the germline ends. CDR3 sequence reads: CASSPARQSINLPQHF. In DNA, the CDR3 is TGTGCCAGCAGTCCCGCTCGGCAGTCGATTAACCTGCCCCAGCATTTT.

As regards this clonotype: A much larger clone differs from this one at a single base, so this may be a read error. The chain couples TRBV4-3 to TRBJ1-1, with no clear D. The CDR3 spans 14 residues. Germline CDR1 is LGHNA and CDR2 is YSLEER. The CDR3 region has the DNA TGCGCCAACAGCCAAGATTGGACGGACACTGAAGCTTTCTTT. It specifies CANSQDWTDTEAFF.

This clonotype was detected a few times. The chain recombines TRBV20-1 with TRBJ1-6; TRBD1 might be the D (5 bases). V lost 6 bases and J lost 0, with 15 bases in between. The CDR3 consists of 16 residues. CDR1 is DFQATT and CDR2 is SNEGSKA in the germline V gene (reference sequence). The CDR3 reads CSAREGPSSYNSPLHF. In DNA, the CDR3 is TGCAGTGCCAGGGAGGGTCCGAGCTCCTATAATTCACCCCTCCACTTT.

This clonotype has only a few counts. This rearrangement joins TRBV5-6 to TRBJ1-2; D may be TRBD1 (5 bases). V was pared by 0 bases and J by 2 bases, with 8 bases between. Germline assignment: CDR1 SGHDT and CDR2 YYEEEE. The CDR3 has 14 amino acids. Here the CDR3 reads CASSLEGSNYGYTF. The CDR3, as DNA: TGTGCCAGCAGCTTGGAGGGGTCCAACTATGGCTACACCTTC.

About this clonotype: Being one base from a much bigger clone, this may be a read error. The chain employs TRBV5-1 and TRBJ2-7; no definite D call. Germline loops: CDR1 SGHRS, CDR2 YFSETQ. Trimming took off 4 bases at V and 3 bases at J, with 8 bases between the two ends. This CDR3 has 12 residues. For the CDR3, the DNA is TGCGCCAGCAGCAAACTGAACTACGAGCAGTACTTC. Translating it yields CASSKLNYEQYF. The full variable domain, rest sourced from reference TRBV5-1 and TRBJ2-7, is KAGVTQTPRYLIKTRGQQVTLSCSPISGHRSVSWYQQTPGQGLQFLFEYFSETQRNKGNFPGRFSGRQFSNSRSEMNVSTLELGDSALYLCASSKLNYEQYFGPGTRLTVT.

This clonotype has at least ten counts. This sequence joins TRBV28 and TRBJ1-6; D not certain. The CDR3 length is 14 residues. Germline V lookup: CDR1 MDHEN, CDR2 SYDVKM. Trimming took 7 bases from V and 7 from J, leaving 14 bases between them. The CDR3 DNA reads TGTGCCAGCACGGAGCCCGCCCCGAATTCACCCCTCCACTTT. This gives the protein CASTEPAPNSPLHF.

In its sample, this clonotype was seen many times. The V gene is TRBV7-9, the J gene TRBJ1-1, with unresolved D. CDR1 is SEHNR and CDR2 is FQNEAQ in the germline V gene (reference sequence). The V gene lost 4 bases and the J gene lost 5 bases, with 20 bases spanning the gap. CDR3 length: 16 residues. CDR3: CASSSHSGPSLTEAFF. The CDR3 region has the DNA TGTGCCAGCAGCTCTCACAGCGGGCCAAGCCTAACTGAAGCTTTCTTT. The variable domain in full, with the rest retrieved from reference TRBV7-9 and TRBJ1-1, is DTGVSQNPRHKITKRGQNVTFRCDPISEHNRLYWYRQTLGQGPEFLTYFQNEAQLEKSRLLSDRFSAERPKGSFSTLEIQRTEQGDSAMYLCASSSHSGPSLTEAFFGQGTRLTVV.

Ten or more counts support this clonotype. This chain uses TRBV7-2 with TRBJ2-1, with TRBD1 matching over 8 bases. V lost 3 bases to trimming and J lost 10 bases; unmatched junction nucleotides: 2. Per germline, CDR1 SGHTA and CDR2 FQGNSA. The CDR3 length is 12 residues. Here the CDR3 DNA reads TGTGCCAGCAGCTTCCCAGGGGGCGAGCAGTTCTTC. Amino acid sequence: CASSFPGGEQFF.

This chain links TRBV12-3 or TRBV12-4 with TRBJ2-1; D perhaps matches TRBD2 (5 bases). The V end lost 6 bases, the J end lost 5 bases, and 20 bases lay between the germline ends. There are 16 residues in the CDR3. The CDR3, as DNA: TGTGCCAGCAGCAGGACTCGCATTGGAGAAAACAATGAGCAGTTCTTC. The encoded protein is CASSRTRIGENNEQFF.

This clonotype was recorded at least ten times. This chain links TRBV30 with TRBJ2-7, with unresolved D. V was shortened by 1 base and J by 0 bases, with 4 bases between the two germline ends. The CDR3 spans 12 residues. Germline values: CDR1 GTSNPN, CDR2 SVGIG (reference sequence). CDR3 DNA sequence: TGTGCCTGGAGTGACCTCTCCTACGAGCAGTACTTC. It is translated as CAWSDLSYEQYF.

This clonotype was observed at least ten times. The rearrangement links TRBV13 to TRBJ2-3; 7 bases line up with TRBD1. V gave up 4 bases and J gave up 5 bases; unmatched junction bases: 18. The germline V gene encodes CDR1 PRHDT and CDR2 FYEKMQ (reference sequence). The CDR3 is made up of 18 amino acids. For the CDR3, the DNA is TGTGCCAGCAGCTCGACTGGGACAGCCCAGCCCTCTAGAGATACGCAGTATTTT. This encodes CASSSTGTAQPSRDTQYF.

The table lists this clonotype with a few counts. One end of the junction does not line up with germline, which may come from a read error. This chain connects TRBV7-7 to TRBJ2-4; D might be TRBD1 (6 bases). The CDR3 contains 15 residues. Germline V gives CDR1 SSHAT, CDR2 FNYEAQ (reference sequence). As DNA, the CDR3 is TGTGCTAGCAGCTTAGTCGACAGGGCCAAAAACATTCAGTACTTC. It codes for CASSLVDRAKNIQYF.

Concerning this clonotype itself: Given a much more abundant clone one base away, this may be a read error. This chain joins TRBV7-9 and TRBJ2-7; D is possibly TRBD1 (6 bases). CDR1 and CDR2 from the germline V gene are SEHNR and FQNEAQ (reference sequence). This CDR3 region has 15 residues. This CDR3 reads CASSFSGTPMGEKYF. For the CDR3, the DNA is TGTGCCAGCAGCTTCTCCGGGACACCCATGGGCGAGAAGTACTTC.

Points on this clonotype: One end of the junction fails to match germline, which may point to a read error. The rearrangement links TRBV7-9 to TRBJ2-7; D may be TRBD2 (6 bases). Germline assignment: CDR1 SEHNR and CDR2 FQNEAQ (reference sequence). This CDR3 region has 13 residues. The CDR3, as DNA: TGTGCCAGCAGCTTAGCGGCGGACTACGAGCAGAACTTC. This codes for CASSLAADYEQNF.

V and J are TRBV10-3 and TRBJ2-3; 12 bases are a match to TRBD1. The V and J ends lost 7 bases and 3 bases, in that order; junction bases with no gene match: 5. The CDR3 sequence is 15 residues long. Germline lookup yields CDR1 ENHRY and CDR2 SYGVKD. CDR3 coding DNA: TGTGCCATCACCACGGGACAGGGGGCAACAGATACGCAGTATTTT. It yields the protein CAITTGQGATDTQYF.

This clonotype appeared a few times. The V and J genes are TRBV27 and TRBJ2-7; no firm D call. The CDR3 is 15 residues long. V dropped 5 bases and J dropped 5 bases, with 19 bases sitting between them. Germline-derived CDR1 and CDR2 are MNHEY and SMNVEV (reference sequence). The CDR3 sequence: CASSPTGLLAHEQYF. CDR3 sequence (DNA): TGTGCCAGCAGTCCAACCGGCCTTCTGGCCCACGAGCAGTACTTC.